These 28 T cell receptor beta chains were sequenced from one sample in a study of blood T cell repertoires in COVID-19. Only in-frame clones appear in the TCRdb table, and some are missing; sequencing was by immunoSEQ multiplex PCR. The sample holds approximately 200,000 clones, around 90% seen once. Sequenced: PBMCs or T cells enriched from blood (not recorded which). These receptor sequences come from a woman aged 30 to 39 who had recovered from COVID-19.

The genes are TRBV6-5 and TRBJ2-7; a possible D gene is TRBD1 (6 bases). Per germline, CDR1 MNHEY and CDR2 SVGAGI. The CDR3 runs to 14 residues. Trimming removed 5 bases at V and 3 bases at J, with 14 bases between. CDR3 region: CASSPPDSYYEQYF. Written as DNA, the CDR3 is TGTGCCAGCAGTCCCCCGGACAGTTACTACGAGCAGTACTTC.

There are a few counts of this clone. J is TRBJ2-7 and V is TRBV7-9; the D gene is possibly TRBD1 (6 bases). Per germline, CDR1 SEHNR and CDR2 FQNEAQ (reference sequence). This CDR3 has 15 residues. The V end was cut by 1 base, the J end by 6 bases, with 16 bases between. The CDR3 DNA is TGTGCCAGCAGCTTAGACACTTCAGGGGCTGTCGAGCAGTACTTC. Protein: CASSLDTSGAVEQYF.

The V gene is TRBV30, the J gene TRBJ2-5; D gene uncertain. Trimming pared 0 bases from V and 5 bases from J, leaving 13 bases between. The CDR3 has 14 residues. In germline, CDR1 is GTSNPN, CDR2 SVGIG (reference sequence). For the CDR3, the DNA is TGTGCCTGGAGTGTAATGGGCGTCCGGGAGACCCAGTACTTC. This translates into CAWSVMGVRETQYF.

The rearrangement uses TRBV24-1 and TRBJ2-3; no reliable D call. Germline V gives CDR1 KGHDR, CDR2 SFDVKD. The CDR3 consists of 14 residues. The V and J ends lost 0 bases and 5 bases respectively, with 8 bases between them. CDR3 loop: CATSDLVSVDTQYF. In nucleotides, the CDR3 is TGTGCCACCAGTGATTTGGTGTCGGTAGATACGCAGTATTTT.

V is TRBV18 and J is TRBJ1-1; 8 bases map to TRBD1. With 3 bases clipped from V and 6 bases from J, the junction kept 3 bases outside the gene matches. CDR1 is KGHSH and CDR2 is LQKENI in the germline V gene. The CDR3 has 13 residues. The CDR3 loop reads CASSPQGAAEAFF. DNA of the CDR3: TGTGCCAGCTCACCGCAGGGGGCGGCTGAAGCTTTCTTT.

The chain couples TRBV10-3 to TRBJ1-1; possibly TRBD1 for D (5 bases). Germline values: CDR1 ENHRY, CDR2 SYGVKD. The length of the CDR3 is 12 residues. Trimming shortened V by 3 bases and J by 7 bases, and 9 bases separated the two germline ends. CDR3 amino acids: CAISERQGEAFF. Written as DNA, the CDR3 is TGTGCCATCAGTGAAAGGCAGGGTGAAGCTTTCTTT.

The V call is TRBV27, the J call TRBJ2-1; possible D gene TRBD2, 6 bases. Germline values: CDR1 MNHEY, CDR2 SMNVEV (reference sequence). The CDR3 is 14 amino acids. V was clipped by 8 bases and J by 4 bases, with 15 bases between them. The CDR3 sequence: CASQRGGTYNEQFF. The CDR3 region has the DNA TGTGCCAGCCAACGAGGCGGGACTTACAATGAGCAGTTCTTC.

This clone was counted only a few times. This chain connects TRBV24-1 to TRBJ2-3; 11 positions match TRBD2. The CDR3 is 15 residues long. Losses at the gene ends were 5 bases for V and 5 bases for J; bases not matched to a gene: 5. The germline CDR1 and CDR2 sequences are KGHDR and SFDVKD. The CDR3 here is CATSGSGRAVDTQYF. DNA of the CDR3: TGTGCCACCAGTGGTAGCGGGAGGGCCGTAGATACGCAGTATTTT.

The rearrangement joins TRBV12-3 or TRBV12-4 to TRBJ1-4; D not certain. This CDR3 is 12 amino acids long. Deletions cut 6 bases from V and 2 bases from J, with 4 bases between. DNA for the CDR3: TGTGCCAGCAGCTATACTAATGAAAAACTGTTTTTT. Protein: CASSYTNEKLFF.

V is TRBV5-6 and J is TRBJ2-7; no definite D call. The germline V and J ends were trimmed by 2 bases and 2 bases, with 11 bases remaining between them. The CDR3 consists of 14 residues. Per germline, CDR1 SGHDT and CDR2 YYEEEE. The CDR3 loop reads CASSFLSLTYEQYF. The CDR3 bases are TGTGCCAGCAGCTTTCTCTCCCTAACCTACGAGCAGTACTTC. Looking up the rest from reference TRBV5-6 and TRBJ2-7 gives the full variable domain: DAGVTQSPTHLIKTRGQQVTLRCSPKSGHDTVSWYQQALGQGPQFIFQYYEEEERQRGNFPDRFSGHQFPNYSSELNVNALLLGDSALYLCASSFLSLTYEQYFGPGTRLTVT.

The chain is built from TRBV13 and TRBJ1-5; TRBD1 matches 8 bases. Trimming cost V 5 bases and J 7 bases; bases outside gene matches: 13. CDR3 length: 16 residues. The germline CDR1 and CDR2 sequences are PRHDT and FYEKMQ (reference sequence). The CDR3 DNA reads TGTGCCAGCAGCACCTCCCGACAGGGGTCGGTCCAGCCCCAGCATTTT. Protein product: CASSTSRQGSVQPQHF.

This chain connects TRBV29-1 to TRBJ2-7, with 9 nucleotides matching TRBD1. The germline V gene encodes CDR1 SQVTM and CDR2 ANQGSEA. This CDR3 comprises 13 residues. Unmatched junction bases numbered 5, after V lost 7 bases and J lost 1 base. The CDR3 protein is CSARQGGSYEQYF. CDR3 in DNA: TGCAGCGCAAGACAGGGGGGGTCCTACGAGCAGTACTTC.

The genes are TRBV7-9 and TRBJ2-1; 7 bases line up with TRBD2. The CDR3 totals 16 residues. Looked up from germline, CDR1 is SEHNR and CDR2 is FQNEAQ (reference sequence). With V trimmed by 2 bases and J by 5 bases, 9 bases remained unmatched. The CDR3 DNA is TGTGCCAGCAGCTTAAGGGTACTAGCGCCCCACAATGAGCAGTTCTTC. This translates into CASSLRVLAPHNEQFF.

The CDR3 loop is CASSQLSIQYF. The CDR3 DNA follows: TGTGCCAGCAGCCAGCTGAGCATTCAGTACTTC. The V and J genes are TRBV3-1 (or the pseudogene TRBV3-2) and TRBJ2-4, with D hard to call. With 3 bases removed from V and 9 bases from J, the gap between germline ends came to 6 bases. Germline CDR1 LGHDT, CDR2 YNNKEL (reference sequence). The CDR3 consists of 11 residues.

The V and J genes are TRBV5-4 and TRBJ2-1; D possibly corresponds to TRBD2 (6 bases). Trimming left V 6 bases short and J 7 bases short, with 14 bases between. CDR3 length: 13 residues. Germline-derived CDR1 and CDR2 are SGHNT and YYREEE (reference sequence). Here the CDR3 reads CASTGGFGNEQFF. CDR3 sequence (DNA): TGTGCCAGCACCGGGGGTTTTGGTAATGAGCAGTTCTTC. Drawing the rest from reference TRBV5-4 and TRBJ2-1, the complete variable domain is ETGVTQSPTHLIKTRGQQVTLRCSSQSGHNTVSWYQQALGQGPQFIFQYYREEENGRGNFPPRFSGLQFPNYSSELNVNALELDDSALYLCASTGGFGNEQFFGPGTRLTVL.

V usage is TRBV6-5 and J usage is TRBJ2-5, with D possibly being TRBD2 (5 bases). The CDR3 runs to 14 residues. Looked up from germline, CDR1 is MNHEY and CDR2 is SVGAGI. V was shortened by 2 bases and J by 6 bases, with 13 bases between the two germline ends. In DNA, the CDR3 is TGTGCCAGCAGTTACGAGGGAGCACTACAGACCCAGTACTTC. Translated: CASSYEGALQTQYF.

The J gene is TRBJ2-2, the V gene TRBV7-2; D is uncertain. The CDR3 sequence is 15 residues long. Per germline, CDR1 SGHTA and CDR2 FQGNSA. V was cut by 1 base and J by 4 bases, with 10 bases left in between. The CDR3 DNA follows: TGTGCCAGCAGCTTAGTGGCCCCATCCACCGGGGAGCTGTTTTTT. Its translation is CASSLVAPSTGELFF.

The V and J genes are TRBV25-1 and TRBJ1-1, with a tentative D call TRBD1 (6 bases). V was shortened by 5 bases and J by 3 bases, with 13 bases between the two germline ends. This CDR3 comprises 14 residues. The germline CDR1 and CDR2 sequences are MGHDK and SYGVNS. The CDR3 loop is CASSITGLDTEAFF. As DNA, the CDR3 is TGTGCCAGCAGTATAACAGGGCTCGACACTGAAGCTTTCTTT.

This clone has just a few counts. The chain carries TRBV4-2 and TRBJ2-3; 12 bases match TRBD2. This CDR3 spans 17 amino acids. CDR1 and CDR2 from the germline V gene are LGHNA and YNFKEQ. Trimming took 1 base from V and 4 from J; bases not matched to a gene: 6. The CDR3 DNA is TGTGCCAGCAGCCAAGGTCGACTAGCGGGAGTTGCAGATACGCAGTATTTT. The encoded protein is CASSQGRLAGVADTQYF.

This chain links TRBV7-6 with TRBJ2-1; the match to TRBD2 covers 11 bases. CDR1 and CDR2 from the germline V gene are SGHVS and FNYEAQ. J gave up 10 bases and V 5 bases, and 13 bases lay outside the gene matches. This CDR3 region has 16 residues. The CDR3 DNA is TGTGCCAGCAGCCGCATGGTACTAGCGGGAGAAAGAGAGCAGTTCTTC. Encoded protein: CASSRMVLAGEREQFF.

The V and J genes are TRBV9 and TRBJ1-3; TRBD1 is a possible D gene (5 bases). V shed 0 bases and J shed 4 bases, with 14 bases lying between them. This CDR3 region has 16 residues. The germline gives CDR1 SGDLS, CDR2 YYNGEE. CDR3 nucleotides: TGTGCCAGCAGCGTAGGCGGGGCAGAGTTGGGAAACACCATATATTTT. This translates into CASSVGGAELGNTIYF.

The CDR3 DNA is TGTGCCAGCAGCCGGGGACAGAGCTCCTACAATGAGCAGTTCTTC. This translates into CASSRGQSSYNEQFF. The rearrangement joins TRBV6-4 to TRBJ2-1, with TRBD1 matching 7 bases. Unmatched junction bases numbered 5, after V lost 6 bases and J lost 0 bases. This CDR3 is built from 15 residues. Germline CDR1 and CDR2: MRHNA and SNTAGT.

The chain uses TRBV4-2 and TRBJ1-1, with D perhaps matching TRBD1 (6 bases). The CDR3 totals 15 residues. V was clipped by 1 base and J by 1 base, with 10 bases between them. Germline V gene sequence: CDR1 LGHNA, CDR2 YNFKEQ. CDR3: CASSQAGDPNTEAFF. As DNA, the CDR3 is TGTGCCAGCAGCCAAGCAGGGGATCCGAACACTGAAGCTTTCTTT.

This chain joins TRBV27 and TRBJ2-1; D is undetermined. The V end was cut by 5 bases, the J end by 4 bases, with 3 bases between. CDR1 and CDR2 (germline): MNHEY, SMNVEV (reference sequence). The CDR3 contains 11 residues. CDR3 nucleotides: TGTGCCAGCAGTCATTACAATGAGCAGTTCTTC. Translation gives CASSHYNEQFF.

The CDR3 DNA sequence: TGTGCCAGCAGCCAAGGCCTAGCGGGGCCCTACGAGCAGTACTTC. It is translated as CASSQGLAGPYEQYF. The chain recombines TRBV14 with TRBJ2-7, with 9 bases that match TRBD2. Germline V gene data show CDR1 as SGHDN and CDR2 as FVKESK. The CDR3 extends over 15 amino acids. Trimming removed 1 base from V and 2 bases from J; junction bases left unmatched: 3. The full variable domain, rest sourced from reference TRBV14 and TRBJ2-7, is EAGVTQFPSHSVIEKGQTVTLRCDPISGHDNLYWYRRVMGKEIKFLLHFVKESKQDESGMPNNRFLAERTGGTYSTLKVQPAELEDSGVYFCASSQGLAGPYEQYFGPGTRLTVT.

CDR3 nucleotide sequence: TGTGCCAGCAGTACTCTAGCGGGAGTCTACGAGCAGTACTTC. As protein: CASSTLAGVYEQYF. The chain carries TRBV27 and TRBJ2-7, with 10 positions matching TRBD2. J lost 3 bases, V lost 5 bases, and 4 bases had no gene match. Looked up from germline, CDR1 is MNHEY and CDR2 is SMNVEV (reference sequence). The CDR3 has 14 residues.

Comments on this clone: The sample holds other DNA sequences that translate to the same CDR3. The gene calls are TRBV5-1 and TRBJ2-5; possible D gene TRBD2, 6 bases. V was trimmed by 3 bases and J by 4 bases, leaving 13 bases between them. The CDR3 totals 14 residues. The germline gives CDR1 SGHRS, CDR2 YFSETQ. CDR3 coding DNA: TGCGCCAGCAGCTGGACTACTGGCCCAGAGACCCAGTACTTC. Its translation: CASSWTTGPETQYF. Supplemented by reference TRBV5-1 and TRBJ2-5, the full variable domain reads KAGVTQTPRYLIKTRGQQVTLSCSPISGHRSVSWYQQTPGQGLQFLFEYFSETQRNKGNFPGRFSGRQFSNSRSEMNVSTLELGDSALYLCASSWTTGPETQYFGPGTRLLVL.

The chain has TRBV29-1 and TRBJ2-5; D unresolved. V lost 7 bases, J lost 1 base, and 7 bases lay in between. Germline CDR1 reads SQVTM; CDR2 reads ANQGSEA. The CDR3 covers 11 residues. CDR3 region: CSATPQETQYF. The CDR3 DNA is TGCAGCGCTACACCCCAAGAGACCCAGTACTTC.